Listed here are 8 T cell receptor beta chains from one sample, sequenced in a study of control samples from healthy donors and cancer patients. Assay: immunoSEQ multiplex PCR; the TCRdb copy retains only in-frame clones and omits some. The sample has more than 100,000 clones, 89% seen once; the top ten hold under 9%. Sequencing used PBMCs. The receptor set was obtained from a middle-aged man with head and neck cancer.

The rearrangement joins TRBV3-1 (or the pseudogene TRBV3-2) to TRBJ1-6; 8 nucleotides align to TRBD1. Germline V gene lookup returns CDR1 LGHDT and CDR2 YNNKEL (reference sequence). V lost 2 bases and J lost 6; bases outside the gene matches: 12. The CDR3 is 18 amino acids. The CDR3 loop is CASSQQGQGHSFNSPLHF. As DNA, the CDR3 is TGTGCCAGCAGCCAACAAGGACAGGGCCATTCATTTAATTCACCCCTCCACTTT.

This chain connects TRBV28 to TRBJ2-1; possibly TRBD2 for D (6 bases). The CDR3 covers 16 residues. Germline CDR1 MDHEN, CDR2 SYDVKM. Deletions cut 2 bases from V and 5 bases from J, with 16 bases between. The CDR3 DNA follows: TGTGCCAGCAGTTTAAGTTTCGGCGGGGCAAACAATGAGCAGTTCTTC. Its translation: CASSLSFGGANNEQFF.

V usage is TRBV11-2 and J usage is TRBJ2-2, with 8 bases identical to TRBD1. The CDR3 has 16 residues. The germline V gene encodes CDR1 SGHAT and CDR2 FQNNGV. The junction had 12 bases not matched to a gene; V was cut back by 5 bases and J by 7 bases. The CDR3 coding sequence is TGTGCCAGCAGCCCGCGGGCAGGGGGCTTCAGCGGGGAGCTGTTTTTT. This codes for CASSPRAGGFSGELFF.

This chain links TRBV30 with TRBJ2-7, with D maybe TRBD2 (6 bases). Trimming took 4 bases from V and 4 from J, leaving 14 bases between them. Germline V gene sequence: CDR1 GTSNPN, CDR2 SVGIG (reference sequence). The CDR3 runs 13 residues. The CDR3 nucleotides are TGTGCCTGGAACTCGGGGGTTGGATACGAGCAGTACTTC. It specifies CAWNSGVGYEQYF.

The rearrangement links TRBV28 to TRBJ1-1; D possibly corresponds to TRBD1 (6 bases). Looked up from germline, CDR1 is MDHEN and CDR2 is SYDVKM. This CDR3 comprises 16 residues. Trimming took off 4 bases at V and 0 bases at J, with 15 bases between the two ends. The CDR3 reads CASSSATGTMNTEAFF. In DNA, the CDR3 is TGTGCCAGCAGTTCAGCGACAGGAACTATGAACACTGAAGCTTTCTTT.

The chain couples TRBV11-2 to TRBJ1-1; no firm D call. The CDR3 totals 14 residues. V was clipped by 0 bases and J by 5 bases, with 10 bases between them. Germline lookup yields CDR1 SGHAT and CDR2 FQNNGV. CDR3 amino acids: CASSLDITSTEAFF. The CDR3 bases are TGTGCCAGCAGCTTAGATATAACAAGTACTGAAGCTTTCTTT. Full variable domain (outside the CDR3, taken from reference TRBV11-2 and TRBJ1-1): EAGVAQSPRYKIIEKRQSVAFWCNPISGHATLYWYQQILGQGPKLLIQFQNNGVVDDSQLPKDRFSAERLKGVDSTLKIQPAKLEDSAVYLCASSLDITSTEAFFGQGTRLTVV.

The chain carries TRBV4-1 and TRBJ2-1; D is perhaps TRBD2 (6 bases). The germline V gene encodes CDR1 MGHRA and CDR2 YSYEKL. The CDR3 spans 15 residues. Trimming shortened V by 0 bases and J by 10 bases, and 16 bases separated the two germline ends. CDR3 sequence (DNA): TGCGCCAGCAGCCAAGATGGCGGACCGAGCGGGGAGCAGTTCTTC. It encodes CASSQDGGPSGEQFF.

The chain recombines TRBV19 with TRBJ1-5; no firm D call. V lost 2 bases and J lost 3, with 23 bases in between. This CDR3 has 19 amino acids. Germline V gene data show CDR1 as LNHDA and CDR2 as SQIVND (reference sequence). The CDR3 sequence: CASSINRVFFDGPNQPQHF. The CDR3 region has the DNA TGTGCCAGTAGTATAAACCGTGTCTTCTTCGACGGACCCAATCAGCCCCAGCATTTT.